This T cell receptor beta chain was documented in a study of OX40 agonist ivuxolimab in advanced cancers. CDR1 is LNHDA, CDR2 SQIVND, per germline (reference sequence). The V end lost 4 bases, the J end lost 3 bases, and 10 bases lay between the germline ends. The CDR3 is 13 amino acids. The protocol was immunoSEQ multiplex PCR, while the TCRdb copy is restricted to in-frame clones and leaves out a portion. The table lists approximately 37,000 clones, around 83% of them singletons. The sequenced sample was CD4+ or CD8+ T cells sorted from blood, obtained in a trial of the OX40 agonist ivuxolimab. The clonotype originates from an adult with an advanced solid tumor such as melanoma, head and neck, liver or kidney cancer. This chain connects TRBV19 to TRBJ2-7; possible D gene TRBD1, 6 bases. The DNA for the CDR3 is TGTGCCAGTAGTAAAGGGGGTGGCTACGAGCAGTACTTC. Residues: CASSKGGGYEQYF.